Listed below are T cell receptor beta chains from one sample, sequenced in a study of T-cell reconstitution after alpha-beta-depleted transplantation in children. One entry per CDR3 protein results from TCRdb running MiXCR on the PCR reads. Of approximately 650,000 distinct CDR3 sequences listed, 13% are singletons. The starting material was PBMCs, obtained before TCRalphabeta/CD19-depleted stem cell transplant. The receptors originated from a girl aged 2 to 10 with congenital amegakaryocytic thrombocytopenia, due to receive a stem cell transplant. Both conserved end residues are part of each CDR3. Fields, in order: clone size, V gene, J gene, D gene, CDR3 protein, CDR3 DNA. D genes are given only for firm matches. Size is stated for part of the rows, as once, few or many counts, or as a class when the clone is expanded.

clone size: many; V gene: TRBV7-7; J gene: TRBJ1-4; D gene: -; CDR3 protein: CASSLHTGEKLFF; CDR3 DNA: TGTGCCAGCAGCCTCCATACGGGAGAAAAACTGTTTTTT
clone size: many; V gene: TRBV20-1; J gene: TRBJ2-5; D gene: TRBD2; CDR3 protein: CSAPDYQAGGQETQYF; CDR3 DNA: TGCAGTGCCCCCGACTATCAAGCGGGGGGCCAAGAGACCCAGTACTTC
clone size: few; V gene: TRBV24-1; J gene: TRBJ2-1; D gene: -; CDR3 protein: CATSEPGLSSSEQFF; CDR3 DNA: TGTGCCACCAGTGAACCGGGACTGAGCTCGAGTGAGCAGTTCTTC
clone size: -; V gene: TRBV20-1; J gene: TRBJ1-2; D gene: -; CDR3 protein: CSAQEQETYGYTF; CDR3 DNA: TGCAGTGCTCAAGAACAGGAGACCTATGGCTACACCTTC
clone size: many; V gene: TRBV4-1; J gene: TRBJ2-5; D gene: -; CDR3 protein: CASSQMTGQETQYF; CDR3 DNA: TGCGCCAGCAGCCAAATGACGGGACAAGAGACCCAGTACTTC
clone size: -; V gene: TRBV20-1; J gene: TRBJ1-2; D gene: TRBD1; CDR3 protein: CSATTGLSNYGYTF; CDR3 DNA: TGCAGTGCCACGACAGGGCTCTCTAACTATGGCTACACCTTC
clone size: many; V gene: TRBV7-8; J gene: TRBJ2-7; D gene: -; CDR3 protein: CASSLSGGYEQYF; CDR3 DNA: TGTGCCAGCAGCTTATCTGGTGGTTACGAGCAGTACTTC
clone size: many; V gene: TRBV11-2; J gene: TRBJ1-1; D gene: -; CDR3 protein: CASSLEIPGTEAFF; CDR3 DNA: TGTGCCAGCAGCTTAGAAATTCCCGGCACTGAAGCTTTCTTT
clone size: -; V gene: TRBV5-6; J gene: TRBJ2-3; D gene: -; CDR3 protein: CASSLDGGAADTQYF; CDR3 DNA: TGTGCCAGCAGCTTGGATGGGGGAGCGGCAGATACGCAGTATTTT
clone size: many; V gene: TRBV5-1; J gene: TRBJ2-7; D gene: TRBD2; CDR3 protein: CASSRTSGDSYEQYF; CDR3 DNA: TGCGCCAGCAGTCGGACTAGCGGAGACTCCTACGAGCAGTACTTC
clone size: many; V gene: TRBV12-3/TRBV12-4; J gene: TRBJ2-3; D gene: TRBD2; CDR3 protein: CASSLSGRVDTQYF; CDR3 DNA: TGTGCCAGCAGCCTTAGCGGGAGGGTAGATACGCAGTATTTT
clone size: -; V gene: TRBV28; J gene: TRBJ2-7; D gene: -; CDR3 protein: CASSFGGAEQYF; CDR3 DNA: TGTGCCAGCAGTTTTGGGGGGGCCGAGCAGTACTTC
clone size: many; V gene: TRBV29-1; J gene: TRBJ2-7; D gene: -; CDR3 protein: CSVEGFGTSSYEQYF; CDR3 DNA: TGCAGCGTTGAAGGGTTCGGGACATCCTCCTACGAGCAGTACTTC
clone size: -; V gene: TRBV27; J gene: TRBJ1-4; D gene: -; CDR3 protein: CASSLTGPQDEKLFF; CDR3 DNA: TGTGCCAGCAGTTTGACCGGGCCCCAAGACGAAAAACTGTTTTTT
clone size: many; V gene: TRBV29-1; J gene: TRBJ2-1; D gene: TRBD1; CDR3 protein: CSVIGTEYNEQFF; CDR3 DNA: TGCAGCGTAATCGGGACAGAATACAATGAGCAGTTCTTC
clone size: many; V gene: TRBV5-1; J gene: TRBJ2-1; D gene: TRBD1; CDR3 protein: CASSVPGQDNEQFF; CDR3 DNA: TGCGCCAGCAGCGTTCCGGGACAGGACAATGAGCAGTTCTTC
clone size: many; V gene: TRBV15; J gene: TRBJ2-5; D gene: TRBD1; CDR3 protein: CATSPDRGSETQYF; CDR3 DNA: TGTGCCACCAGCCCGGACAGGGGTTCAGAGACCCAGTACTTC
clone size: many; V gene: TRBV25-1; J gene: TRBJ2-7; D gene: TRBD1; CDR3 protein: CASSWTGTYEQYF; CDR3 DNA: TGTGCCAGCAGTTGGACAGGGACCTACGAGCAGTACTTC
clone size: many; V gene: TRBV5-1; J gene: TRBJ2-4; D gene: -; CDR3 protein: CASSLTPLWRIAKNIQYF; CDR3 DNA: TGCGCCAGCAGCTTGACCCCTCTATGGCGCATAGCCAAAAACATTCAGTACTTC
clone size: few; V gene: TRBV3-1; J gene: TRBJ2-1; D gene: -; CDR3 protein: CASSQSPEQFF; CDR3 DNA: TGTGCCAGCAGCCAATCCCCCGAGCAGTTCTTC
clone size: many; V gene: TRBV20-1; J gene: TRBJ2-7; D gene: -; CDR3 protein: CSVAGVLGSYEQYF; CDR3 DNA: TGCAGTGTTGCAGGAGTTTTGGGGTCCTACGAGCAGTACTTC
clone size: -; V gene: TRBV28; J gene: TRBJ1-5; D gene: -; CDR3 protein: CASSPYRDDQPQHF; CDR3 DNA: TGTGCCAGCAGTCCATACAGGGACGATCAGCCCCAGCATTTT
clone size: many; V gene: TRBV5-1; J gene: TRBJ2-1; D gene: -; CDR3 protein: CASGPATAYNEQFF; CDR3 DNA: TGCGCCAGCGGTCCGGCGACCGCCTACAATGAGCAGTTCTTC
clone size: -; V gene: TRBV20-1; J gene: TRBJ2-1; D gene: TRBD1; CDR3 protein: CSAAPETGEIRNEQFF; CDR3 DNA: TGCAGTGCTGCCCCCGAGACAGGGGAAATCAGAAATGAGCAGTTCTTC
clone size: -; V gene: TRBV5-1; J gene: TRBJ2-6; D gene: -; CDR3 protein: CASSLGGDAGANVLTF; CDR3 DNA: TGCGCCAGCAGCTTGGGAGGGGACGCGGGGGCCAACGTCCTGACTTTC
clone size: many; V gene: TRBV12-3/TRBV12-4; J gene: TRBJ2-3; D gene: -; CDR3 protein: CASSLWTDTQYF; CDR3 DNA: TGTGCCAGCAGCCTCTGGACAGATACGCAGTATTTT
clone size: many; V gene: TRBV6-1; J gene: TRBJ1-5; D gene: -; CDR3 protein: CASSELVRGQPQHF; CDR3 DNA: TGTGCCAGCAGTGAATTGGTACGGGGACAGCCCCAGCATTTT
clone size: many; V gene: TRBV27; J gene: TRBJ2-7; D gene: -; CDR3 protein: CASSPLSYAYEQYF; CDR3 DNA: TGTGCCAGCTCCCCTCTTAGCTACGCCTACGAGCAGTACTTC
clone size: many; V gene: TRBV5-1; J gene: TRBJ2-7; D gene: -; CDR3 protein: CASSLHGSYEQYF; CDR3 DNA: TGCGCCAGCAGCTTGCATGGGAGCTACGAGCAGTACTTC